This TCR beta chain was captured in a study of T cell repertoires in cytomegalovirus infection. This clonotype was seen a handful of times. Its specificity is unknown. TCRdb reprocessed the reads via MiXCR and lists one record per CDR3 protein. The sample lists about 130,000 distinct CDR3 sequences; roughly a third were seen once. V shed 1 base and J shed 5 bases, with 15 bases lying between them. Germline V gives CDR1 SGHVS, CDR2 FQNEAQ. This CDR3 region has 15 residues. V usage is TRBV7-8 and J usage is TRBJ2-7; D may correspond to TRBD1 or TRBD2 (5 bases each). The source of this sequence is a human donor in good health (CMV status not recorded). Some clones in this sample may be carry-over from other donors' samples. The specimen was CD8+ T cells from cultured PBMCs, collected from culture after CMV antigen stimulation. CDR3 sequence: CASSLGFPGPHEQYF. CDR3 bases: TGTGCCAGCAGCTTAGGCTTCCCGGGGCCCCACGAGCAGTACTTC.